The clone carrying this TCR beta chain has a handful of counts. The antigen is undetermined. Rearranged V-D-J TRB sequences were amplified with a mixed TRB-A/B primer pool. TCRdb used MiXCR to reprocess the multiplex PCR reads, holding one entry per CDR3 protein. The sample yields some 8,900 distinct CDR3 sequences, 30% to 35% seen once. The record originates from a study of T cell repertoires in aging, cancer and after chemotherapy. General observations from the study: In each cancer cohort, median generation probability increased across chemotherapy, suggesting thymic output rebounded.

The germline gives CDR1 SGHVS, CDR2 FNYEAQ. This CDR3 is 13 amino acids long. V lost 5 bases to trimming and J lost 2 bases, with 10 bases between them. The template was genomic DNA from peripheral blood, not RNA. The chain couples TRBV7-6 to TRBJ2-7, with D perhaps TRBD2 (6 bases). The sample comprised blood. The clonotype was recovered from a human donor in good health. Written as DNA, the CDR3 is TGTGCCAGCAGCGCGGGACTTACCTACGAGCAGTACTTC. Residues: CASSAGLTYEQYF.